These 9 T cell receptor beta chains came from one sample sequenced in a study of patients and donors after allogeneic stem cell transplantation. TCRdb reprocessed the RT-PCR reads via MiXCR and lists one record per CDR3 protein. The top ten clones hold roughly 3% of a sample with fewer than 200,000 distinct CDR3 sequences, roughly 31% of them seen once. The sequencing input was blood, either unsorted or a sorted T cell fraction (not recorded which). All receptors derive from a human donor who was either an allogeneic HSCT recipient or a stem cell or donor lymphocyte infusion donor (not recorded which). It is not recorded whose cells these are; they may come from a transplant donor.

The chain joins TRBV12-3 or TRBV12-4 to TRBJ2-2; the D gene could be TRBD1 or TRBD2 (5 bases each). Trimming took 6 bases from V and 3 from J, leaving 5 bases between them. The CDR3 loop spans 12 amino acids. This chain's CDR3 is CASRGHTGELFF. CDR3 DNA sequence: TGTGCCAGCAGGGGACACACCGGGGAGCTGTTTTTT.

This rearrangement joins TRBV7-2 to TRBJ2-1; D is unclear. The V end was cut by 4 bases, the J end by 4 bases, with 11 bases between. The CDR3 is 14 residues long. CDR1 and CDR2 (germline): SGHTA, FQGNSA. CDR3 bases: TGTGCCAGCAGCTCCCGGGCCCTATACAATGAGCAGTTCTTC. It translates to CASSSRALYNEQFF.

This clonotype was counted at least ten times. The gene calls are TRBV12-3 or TRBV12-4 and TRBJ1-4; 8 bases are a match to TRBD1. The length of the CDR3 is 15 residues. The ends lost 4 bases at V and 8 bases at J; junction bases unmatched: 9. For the CDR3, the DNA is TGTGCCAGCAGTTCCTCAGACAGGGGCAAGGAAAAACTGTTTTTT. The encoded protein is CASSSSDRGKEKLFF.

The chain couples TRBV20-1 to TRBJ2-7, with D perhaps TRBD1 (6 bases). V was clipped by 3 bases and J by 5 bases, with 20 bases between them. Looked up from germline, CDR1 is DFQATT and CDR2 is SNEGSKA (reference sequence). The CDR3 spans 15 residues. This chain's CDR3 is CSASPRGPTGDEQYF. In DNA form, the CDR3 reads TGCAGTGCTAGTCCCAGGGGCCCAACCGGGGACGAGCAGTACTTC.

The V call is TRBV6-6, the J call TRBJ2-2; the D gene is possibly TRBD1 (6 bases). Trimming pared 2 bases from V and 4 bases from J, leaving 8 bases between. The CDR3 runs to 14 residues. CDR1 is MNHNY, CDR2 SVGAGI, per germline (reference sequence). The CDR3 spells CASSYPRGTGELFF. CDR3 DNA: TGTGCCAGCAGTTACCCCAGGGGCACCGGGGAGCTGTTTTTT.

This chain links TRBV28 with TRBJ2-2; D unclear. CDR1 and CDR2 from the germline V gene are MDHEN and SYDVKM. Trimming pared 6 bases from V and 0 bases from J, leaving 14 bases between. The CDR3 consists of 16 residues. CDR3 residues: CASRAITRANTGELFF. Written as DNA, the CDR3 is TGTGCCAGCAGGGCGATTACGCGAGCGAACACCGGGGAGCTGTTTTTT.

This rearrangement joins TRBV6-6 to TRBJ2-7; D unclear. This CDR3 comprises 15 residues. Germline V gene data show CDR1 as MNHNY and CDR2 as SVGAGI (reference sequence). The ends were cut back, 4 bases at V and 0 bases at J, with 13 bases in the middle. CDR3 loop: CASSSSRRASYEQYF. The CDR3 DNA sequence: TGTGCCAGCAGTTCCTCAAGACGGGCCTCCTACGAGCAGTACTTC.

As DNA, the CDR3 is TGTGCCAGCAGCTTAGGAAGGGCGAACACCGGGGAGCTGTTTTTT. It encodes CASSLGRANTGELFF. This chain connects TRBV7-9 to TRBJ2-2; D is uncertain. Germline CDR1 is SEHNR and CDR2 is FQNEAQ (reference sequence). The V end lost 1 base, the J end lost 0 bases, and 6 bases lay between the germline ends. This CDR3 has 15 residues. Based on the CDR3 plus reference TRBV7-9 and TRBJ2-2, the full variable domain is DTGVSQNPRHKITKRGQNVTFRCDPISEHNRLYWYRQTLGQGPEFLTYFQNEAQLEKSRLLSDRFSAERPKGSFSTLEIQRTEQGDSAMYLCASSLGRANTGELFFGEGSRLTVL.

The chain links TRBV6-1 to TRBJ2-4; D is unclear. The V gene lost 5 bases and the J gene lost 3 bases, with 14 bases spanning the gap. The CDR3 contains 15 residues. From germline, CDR1 is MNHNS and CDR2 SASEGT. The CDR3 DNA follows: TGTGCCAGCAGTAAAAGATGGGGATTCAAAAACATTCAGTACTTC. As protein: CASSKRWGFKNIQYF.